Included here is one T cell receptor beta chain sequence, with context. This sample is drawn from a study of T cell responses to AZD1222 COVID-19 vaccine. Generated by immunoSEQ multiplex PCR, the TCRdb table keeps only in-frame clones and is missing some. In the table there are some 88,000 clones, approximately 90% of which are singletons. This TCR was recovered from an adult in good health. Source: peripheral blood, taken on day 0 of AZD1222 vaccination.

The CDR3 here is CAWTVSYEQYF. The CDR3 DNA reads as TGTGCCTGGACAGTCTCCTACGAGCAGTACTTC. The rearrangement joins TRBV30 to TRBJ2-7; D remains ambiguous. The CDR3 contains 11 residues. The germline gives CDR1 GTSNPN, CDR2 SVGIG (reference sequence). Trimming removed 4 bases at V and 0 bases at J, with 4 bases between.